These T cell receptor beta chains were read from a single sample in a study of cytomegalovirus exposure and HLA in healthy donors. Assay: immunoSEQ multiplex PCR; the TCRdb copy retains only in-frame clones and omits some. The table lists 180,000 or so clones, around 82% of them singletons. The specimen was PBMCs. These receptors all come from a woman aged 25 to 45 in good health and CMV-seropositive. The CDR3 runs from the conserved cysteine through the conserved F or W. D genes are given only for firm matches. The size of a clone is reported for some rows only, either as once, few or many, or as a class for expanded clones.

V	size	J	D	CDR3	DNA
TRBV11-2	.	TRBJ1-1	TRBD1	CASSWTGAGTEAFF	TGTGCCAGCAGCTGGACAGGGGCAGGGACTGAAGCTTTCTTT
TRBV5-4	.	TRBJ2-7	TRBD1	CASSLVRTGAFRYEQYF	TGTGCCAGCAGCTTGGTTAGGACAGGGGCATTTAGATACGAGCAGTACTTC
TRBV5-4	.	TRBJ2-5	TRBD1	CASSLLQGQETQYF	TGTGCCAGCAGCTTACTACAGGGGCAAGAGACCCAGTACTTC
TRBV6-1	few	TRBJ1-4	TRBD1	CASSEAGQGDEKLFF	TGTGCCAGCAGTGAAGCGGGACAGGGTGATGAAAAACTGTTTTTT
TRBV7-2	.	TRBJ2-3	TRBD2	CASSYRLATGTDTQYF	TGTGCCAGCAGCTACAGACTAGCCACCGGGACAGATACGCAGTATTTT
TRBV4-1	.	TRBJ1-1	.	CASSQGRLLGFKTATEAFF	TGCGCCAGCAGCCAAGGACGGCTTCTGGGCTTCAAGACGGCCACTGAAGCTTTCTTT
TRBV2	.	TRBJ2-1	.	CASSDQGRYNEQFF	TGTGCCAGCAGTGACCAGGGTCGATACAATGAGCAGTTCTTC
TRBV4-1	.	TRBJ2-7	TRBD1	CASSQDWGTVYEQYF	TGCGCCAGCAGCCAAGATTGGGGGACAGTCTACGAGCAGTACTTC
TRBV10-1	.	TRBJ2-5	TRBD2	CASSSGGARETQYF	TGCGCCAGCAGTAGCGGGGGGGCCCGAGAGACCCAGTACTTC
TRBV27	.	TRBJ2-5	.	CASSTDSWKTQYF	TGTGCCAGCAGTACGGACAGCTGGAAGACCCAGTACTTC
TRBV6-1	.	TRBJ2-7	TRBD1	CASSDRGYEQYF	TGTGCCAGCAGCGACAGGGGCTACGAGCAGTACTTC
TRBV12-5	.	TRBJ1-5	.	CASGARRDGGFDQPQHF	TGTGCTAGTGGGGCTCGGAGGGATGGGGGTTTCGATCAGCCCCAGCATTTT
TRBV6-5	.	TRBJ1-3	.	CASTQGNTIYF	TGTGCCAGCACCCAGGGCAACACCATATATTTT
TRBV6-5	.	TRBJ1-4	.	CASRKQGGGEKLFF	TGTGCCAGCAGGAAACAGGGAGGGGGGGAAAAACTGTTTTTT
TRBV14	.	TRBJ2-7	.	CASSQVRGQYEQYF	TGTGCCAGCAGCCAAGTAAGGGGCCAATACGAGCAGTACTTC
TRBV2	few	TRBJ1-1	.	CASSSTGVNTEAFF	TGTGCCAGCAGTTCGACGGGAGTGAACACTGAAGCTTTCTTT
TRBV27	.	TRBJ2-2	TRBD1	CASTYSTGATGELFF	TGTGCCAGCACCTACTCGACAGGGGCCACCGGGGAGCTGTTTTTT
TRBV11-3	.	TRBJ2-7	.	CASSPKRWPHSYEQYF	TGTGCCAGCAGCCCAAAGCGGTGGCCCCACTCCTACGAGCAGTACTTC
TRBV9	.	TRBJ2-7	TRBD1	CASSAGTGVPYEQYF	TGTGCCAGCAGCGCCGGGACAGGAGTGCCCTACGAGCAGTACTTC
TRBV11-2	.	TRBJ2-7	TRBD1	CASRGTGGFYEQYF	TGTGCCAGCAGGGGGACAGGGGGCTTCTACGAGCAGTACTTC
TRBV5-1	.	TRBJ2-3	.	CASSLGSTTLADTQYF	TGCGCCAGCAGCTTGGGGTCCACAACCCTGGCAGATACGCAGTATTTT
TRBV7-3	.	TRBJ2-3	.	CASSLQGGPDTQYF	TGTGCCAGCAGCTTACAGGGGGGCCCAGATACGCAGTATTTT
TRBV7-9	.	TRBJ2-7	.	CASSLPARSYEQYF	TGTGCCAGCAGCTTACCAGCGCGATCCTACGAGCAGTACTTC
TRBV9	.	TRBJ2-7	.	CASSVSQAGFYEQYF	TGTGCCAGCAGCGTATCCCAAGCCGGTTTCTACGAGCAGTACTTC
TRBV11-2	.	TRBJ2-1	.	CASRPILGGRYNEQFF	TGTGCCAGCAGACCTATCTTGGGGGGGCGTTACAATGAGCAGTTCTTC
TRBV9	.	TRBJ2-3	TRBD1	CASSSIGQGRTDTQYF	TGTGCCAGCAGCTCAATCGGACAGGGGAGGACAGATACGCAGTATTTT
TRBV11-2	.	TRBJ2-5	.	CASSLDIVVQETQYF	TGTGCCAGCAGCTTAGATATTGTAGTGCAAGAGACCCAGTACTTC
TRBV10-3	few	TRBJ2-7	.	CAIKGQGSFYEQYF	TGTGCCATCAAGGGTCAGGGGTCATTCTACGAGCAGTACTTC
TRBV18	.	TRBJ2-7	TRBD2	CASSQGLTSAEQYF	TGTGCCAGCTCACAGGGACTAACCTCAGCCGAGCAGTACTTC
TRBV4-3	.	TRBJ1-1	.	CASSQQRSTEAFF	TGCGCCAGCAGCCAACAGCGAAGCACTGAAGCTTTCTTT
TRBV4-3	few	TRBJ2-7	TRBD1	CASSRTGGSYEQYF	TGCGCCAGCAGCCGAACAGGGGGGTCCTACGAGCAGTACTTC
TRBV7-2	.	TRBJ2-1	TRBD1	CASSSGTGPYNEQFF	TGTGCCAGCAGCTCCGGGACAGGGCCGTACAATGAGCAGTTCTTC
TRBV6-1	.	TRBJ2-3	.	CASSEFVAAPQYF	TGTGCCAGCAGTGAATTCGTGGCCGCCCCGCAGTATTTT
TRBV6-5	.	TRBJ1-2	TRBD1	CASSSRTGAGYTF	TGTGCCAGCAGTTCCCGGACAGGGGCTGGCTACACCTTC
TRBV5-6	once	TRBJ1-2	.	CASSFGTRDDSPTGGYTF	TGTGCCAGCAGCTTTGGCACCCGGGATGACTCACCGACGGGGGGCTACACCTTC
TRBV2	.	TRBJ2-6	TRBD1	CASSATGTGGTGANVLTF	TGTGCCAGCAGTGCGACCGGGACAGGGGGCACTGGGGCCAACGTCCTGACTTTC
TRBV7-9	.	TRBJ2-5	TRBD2	CASSPKTSAAETQYF	TGTGCCAGCAGCCCAAAGACTAGCGCTGCAGAGACCCAGTACTTC
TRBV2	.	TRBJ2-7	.	CASSVSYEQYF	TGTGCCAGCAGTGTCAGCTACGAGCAGTACTTC
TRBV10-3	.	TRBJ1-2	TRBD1	CAISLTQGVGYGYTF	TGTGCCATCAGCCTGACACAGGGGGTCGGGTATGGCTACACCTTC
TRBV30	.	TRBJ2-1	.	CAWSVGSLEQFF	TGTGCCTGGAGTGTCGGTTCACTTGAGCAGTTCTTC
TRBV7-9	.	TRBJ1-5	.	CASSLAGQGYQPQHF	TGTGCCAGCAGCTTAGCGGGGCAAGGGTATCAGCCCCAGCATTTT
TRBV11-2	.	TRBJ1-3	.	CASSLTAAGGSGNTIYF	TGTGCCAGCAGCTTAACGGCCGCGGGAGGCTCTGGAAACACCATATATTTT
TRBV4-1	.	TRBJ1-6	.	CASSRVSGFSPLHF	TGCGCCAGCAGCCGTGTATCAGGGTTTTCACCCCTCCACTTT
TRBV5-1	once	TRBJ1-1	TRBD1	CASSFTGADTEAFF	TGCGCCAGCAGCTTTACAGGGGCGGACACTGAAGCTTTCTTT
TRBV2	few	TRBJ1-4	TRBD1	CASSPRTGGFNEKLFF	TGTGCCAGCAGCCCCCGGACAGGCGGGTTCAATGAAAAACTGTTTTTT
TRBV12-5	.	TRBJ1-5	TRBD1	CASGTGNDRNQPQHF	TGTGCTAGTGGGACAGGGAACGATCGCAATCAGCCCCAGCATTTT
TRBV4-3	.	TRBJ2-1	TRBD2	CASSPGLVHNEQFF	TGCGCCAGCAGCCCGGGACTAGTACACAATGAGCAGTTCTTC
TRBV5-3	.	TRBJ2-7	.	CARSHGTALGYEQYF	TGTGCCAGAAGCCATGGGACTGCCCTCGGCTACGAGCAGTACTTC
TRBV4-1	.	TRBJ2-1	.	CASSLRNEQFF	TGCGCCAGCAGCCTTCGCAATGAGCAGTTCTTC
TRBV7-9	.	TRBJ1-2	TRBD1	CASSLRQGADGYTF	TGTGCCAGCAGCTTAAGACAGGGGGCGGATGGCTACACCTTC
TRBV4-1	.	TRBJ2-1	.	CASSHGRPDSDEYNEQFF	TGCGCCAGCAGCCATGGACGGCCCGACAGTGACGAATACAATGAGCAGTTCTTC
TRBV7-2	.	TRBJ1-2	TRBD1	CASSGRDRALFMYGYTF	TGTGCCAGCAGCGGCCGGGACAGGGCACTATTTATGTATGGCTACACCTTC
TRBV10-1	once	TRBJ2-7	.	CASSDHYEQYF	TGCGCCAGCAGTGACCACTACGAGCAGTACTTC
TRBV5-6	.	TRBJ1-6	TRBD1	CASSLTGTGVPPLHF	TGTGCCAGCAGCCTCACCGGGACAGGGGTCCCCCCCCTCCACTTT
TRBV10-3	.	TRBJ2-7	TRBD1	CAISVRDRDNEQYF	TGTGCCATCAGTGTCCGGGACAGGGACAACGAGCAGTACTTC
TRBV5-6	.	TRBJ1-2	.	CASSSLGYGYTF	TGTGCCAGCAGCTCCCTAGGCTATGGCTACACCTTC
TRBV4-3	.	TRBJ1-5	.	CASSQDSGQGNQPQHF	TGCGCCAGCAGCCAAGATAGCGGCCAGGGCAATCAGCCCCAGCATTTT